This T cell receptor beta chain originates from a study of blood T cell repertoires in COVID-19. The V gene's germline CDR1 is SGDLS and CDR2 YYNGEE. CDR3 length equals 17 residues. Trimming took 4 bases from V and 0 from J; bases not matched to a gene: 9. This clone has only a few counts. Profiling relied on immunoSEQ multiplex PCR, and the TCRdb table lists in-frame clones only, not all of them. The sample consists of 90,000 to 100,000 clones, roughly 87% of them appearing once. The receptor's source is a man older than 75 with acute or convalescent COVID-19. The source material was peripheral blood. The chain recombines TRBV9 with TRBJ1-4; 7 bases are shared with TRBD1. CDR3 protein: CASSTGTEYSTNEKLFF. CDR3 DNA sequence: TGTGCCAGCAGCACCGGGACAGAATATTCAACTAATGAAAAACTGTTTTTT.